Described below is a single T cell receptor beta chain sequence and its context. Trimming shortened V by 0 bases and J by 5 bases, and 14 bases separated the two germline ends. In germline, CDR1 is MNHEY, CDR2 SVGAGI. The CDR3 totals 15 residues. The sample comes from a study of blood T cell repertoires in COVID-19. Generated by immunoSEQ multiplex PCR, the TCRdb table keeps only in-frame clones and is missing some. Here the sample spans more than 85,000 clones, about 75% being singletons. Sequenced sample: peripheral blood. This rearrangement joins TRBV6-5 to TRBJ2-7; the D gene is possibly TRBD1 (6 bases). This sequence was found in a woman between 65 and 79 years old with acute or convalescent COVID-19. The chain's CDR3 is CASSYSPGHANEQYF. CDR3 DNA: TGTGCCAGCAGTTACTCGCCGGGACACGCAAACGAGCAGTACTTC.